These T cell receptor beta chains were read from a single sample in a study of Ad26.COV2.S vaccination and SARS-CoV-2 variants. Only in-frame clones appear in the TCRdb table, and some are missing; sequencing was by immunoSEQ multiplex PCR. The sample holds about 350,000 clones, around 88% seen once. Specimen: peripheral blood, collected in a trial of Ad26.COV2.S vaccine versus placebo. The receptors come from a person between 18 and 59 years old who received the Ad26.COV2.S COVID-19 vaccine or a placebo. Both conserved end residues are part of each CDR3. D genes are given only for firm matches. Not all rows give a size; the values are once, few, many and, for expanded clones, a class.

v_call	j_call	clone_size	d_call	cdr3_aa	cdr3_nt
TRBV28	TRBJ2-3	once	-	CASTSPSITDTQYF	TGTGCCAGCACCAGCCCCTCGATCACAGATACGCAGTATTTT
TRBV28	TRBJ1-2	few	TRBD1	CASSRRTGDYGYTF	TGTGCCAGCAGTCGTCGGACAGGGGACTATGGCTACACCTTC
TRBV2	TRBJ2-5	few	-	CASSLDIEETQYF	TGTGCCAGCAGTTTGGACATAGAAGAGACCCAGTACTTC
TRBV9	TRBJ1-5	-	-	CASSVQGTSRENNQPQHF	TGTGCCAGCAGCGTCCAGGGTACTTCTCGGGAAAACAATCAGCCCCAGCATTTT
TRBV11-3	TRBJ2-7	-	-	CPSRGSEQYF	TGTCCCTCCCGGGGGTCGGAGCAGTACTTC
TRBV7-9	TRBJ1-3	-	-	CASSNELSGNTIYF	TGTGCCAGCAGTAACGAGCTCTCTGGAAACACCATATATTTT
TRBV7-9	TRBJ1-1	-	-	CASSLDGGRDTEAFF	TGTGCCAGCAGCTTGGACGGGGGCAGGGACACTGAAGCTTTCTTT
TRBV4-2	TRBJ1-1	-	-	CASSQESGTYREAFF	TGTGCCAGCAGCCAAGAATCGGGGACTTACCGTGAAGCTTTCTTT
TRBV18	TRBJ1-5	-	TRBD1	CASSPGQGVLGNQPQHF	TGTGCCAGCTCACCGGGACAGGGGGTGCTGGGCAATCAGCCCCAGCATTTT
TRBV7-2	TRBJ2-2	-	-	CASIPLSRGAGGELFF	TGTGCCAGCATCCCCCTTAGCCGGGGGGCTGGCGGGGAGCTGTTTTTT
TRBV5-1	TRBJ2-2	-	-	CASSLAIDGAGELFF	TGCGCCAGCAGCTTGGCCATAGATGGGGCCGGGGAGCTGTTTTTT
TRBV4-1	TRBJ1-4	-	-	CASSQDWGEKLFF	TGCGCCAGCAGCCAAGATTGGGGGGAAAAACTGTTTTTT
TRBV19	TRBJ2-7	-	TRBD1	CASSIGTAIYEQYF	TGTGCCAGTAGTATCGGGACAGCTATTTACGAGCAGTACTTC
TRBV11-2	TRBJ1-3	once	TRBD1	CASSLGQGSGNTIYF	TGTGCCAGCAGCTTAGGACAGGGCTCTGGAAACACCATATATTTT
TRBV7-9	TRBJ2-7	-	TRBD1	CASSGTGFSLYEQYF	TGTGCCAGCAGCGGGACAGGGTTTTCTCTCTACGAGCAGTACTTC
TRBV9	TRBJ2-2	-	-	CASSGVGVTANTGELFF	TGTGCCAGCAGCGGAGTGGGGGTAACGGCGAACACCGGGGAGCTGTTTTTT
TRBV29-1	TRBJ1-4	-	-	CSVVGGFNEKLFF	TGCAGCGTTGTAGGCGGGTTTAATGAAAAACTGTTTTTT
TRBV2	TRBJ1-1	-	TRBD1	CASGGATGDQNTEAFF	TGTGCCAGCGGGGGTGCGACAGGGGACCAGAACACTGAAGCTTTCTTT
TRBV6-5	TRBJ1-2	-	-	CASSYPGGRSYTF	TGTGCCAGCAGTTACCCGGGCGGACGGAGCTACACCTTC
TRBV7-2	TRBJ2-3	-	-	CASSPSGQSTDTQYF	TGTGCCAGCAGCCCCTCAGGACAGAGCACAGATACGCAGTATTTT
TRBV6-2/TRBV6-3	TRBJ2-6	-	-	CASSYDREDNVLTF	TGTGCCAGCAGTTACGACAGGGAGGACAACGTCCTGACTTTC
TRBV19	TRBJ1-1	-	-	CASRETLSGAFF	TGTGCCAGTAGAGAGACACTCTCGGGCGCTTTCTTT
TRBV27	TRBJ2-3	-	-	CASSVRQRTDTQYF	TGTGCCAGCAGTGTGAGACAGCGCACAGATACGCAGTATTTT
TRBV7-9	TRBJ1-2	few	-	CASSLSPRGGRVYGYTF	TGTGCCAGCAGCTTATCCCCGCGGGGGGGGCGCGTCTATGGCTACACCTTC
TRBV19	TRBJ1-2	-	-	CASSVSGTGSDYGYTF	TGTGCCAGTAGTGTTAGCGGTACAGGCTCGGACTATGGCTACACCTTC
TRBV6-2/TRBV6-3	TRBJ2-7	-	TRBD1	CASSLDRADEQYF	TGTGCCAGCAGTTTGGACAGGGCCGACGAGCAGTACTTC
TRBV11-1	TRBJ1-4	-	-	CASSRTSTTNEKLFF	TGTGCCAGCAGCCGGACCTCGACAACTAATGAAAAACTGTTTTTT
TRBV2	TRBJ2-1	-	-	CASTPRRYNEQFF	TGTGCCAGCACTCCGCGTAGGTACAATGAGCAGTTCTTC
TRBV4-2	TRBJ2-3	-	-	CASSPREAVDTQYF	TGTGCCAGCAGCCCTCGAGAGGCGGTAGATACGCAGTATTTT
TRBV19	TRBJ1-2	many	-	CASSIPRGYGYTF	TGTGCCAGTAGTATCCCCCGGGGCTATGGCTACACCTTC
TRBV6-5	TRBJ2-1	-	-	CASISGFQRDEQFF	TGTGCCAGCATCTCTGGGTTTCAACGCGATGAGCAGTTCTTC
TRBV7-2	TRBJ2-5	-	TRBD2	CASSLLGTSGRAQETQYF	TGTGCCAGCAGCTTACTGGGGACTAGCGGGAGGGCCCAAGAGACCCAGTACTTC
TRBV11-2	TRBJ2-1	-	-	CASRLAGSYNEQFF	TGTGCCAGCAGACTAGCTGGCTCCTACAATGAGCAGTTCTTC
TRBV28	TRBJ2-7	-	TRBD1	CASSNLRDSWYEQYF	TGTGCCAGCAGTAACCTCCGGGACAGTTGGTACGAGCAGTACTTC
TRBV6-1	TRBJ1-4	-	TRBD1	CASSEADRLELFF	TGTGCCAGCAGTGAGGCGGACAGGTTGGAACTGTTTTTT
TRBV6-5	TRBJ1-4	once	-	CASSYGRFGVKLFF	TGTGCCAGCAGTTACGGCAGGTTTGGCGTAAAACTGTTTTTT
TRBV18	TRBJ1-3	-	-	CASSPQGSGNTIYF	TGTGCCAGCTCACCACAGGGCTCTGGAAACACCATATATTTT